The clone carrying this T cell receptor (beta chain) came up many times. TCRdb re-called the 5' RACE reads through MiXCR, storing one row per CDR3 protein. Here the sample spans a few hundred thousand distinct CDR3 sequences, approximately 22% being singletons. This record belongs to a study of T-cell memory formation after mild COVID-19. There are 15 residues in the CDR3. Between the trimmed V and J ends, which lost 5 bases and 4 bases, there was a span of 12 bases. CDR1 and CDR2 from the germline V gene are SGHTA and FQGNSA. The receptor comes from a man in his late teens or twenties who had mild COVID-19 (a few samples of this study predate the infection). Cell type and time point are not known. Sequenced material: PBMCs or a T cell subset sorted from them (not recorded which). The chain has TRBV7-2 and TRBJ1-6; D is undetermined. The CDR3 loop is CASSPPMQYNSPLHF. CDR3 bases: TGTGCCAGCAGCCCCCCCATGCAGTATAATTCACCCCTCCACTTT.